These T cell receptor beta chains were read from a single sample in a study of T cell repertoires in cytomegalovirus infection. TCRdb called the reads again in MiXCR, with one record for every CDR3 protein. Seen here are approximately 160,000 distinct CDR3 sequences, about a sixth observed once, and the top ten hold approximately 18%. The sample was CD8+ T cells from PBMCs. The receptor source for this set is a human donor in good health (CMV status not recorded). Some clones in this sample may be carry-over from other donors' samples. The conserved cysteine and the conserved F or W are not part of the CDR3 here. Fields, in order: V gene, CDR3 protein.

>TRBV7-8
ASSSLPGGYNEQF
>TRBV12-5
ASGPGGQETQY
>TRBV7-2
ASSHVPGSIYGYT
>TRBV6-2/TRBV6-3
ASNVRDAQETQY
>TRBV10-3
AIGGEPSNQPQH
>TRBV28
ASTGLGGAKEQY
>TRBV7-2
ASTPGQESSPLH
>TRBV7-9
ASSLALKLQETQY
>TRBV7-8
ASSSTGTSRYEQY
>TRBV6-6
ASTVQGFNQPQH
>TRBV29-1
SVDTRLLAGIQETQY
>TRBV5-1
ASSLDSHTEAF
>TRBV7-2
ASSPSTAYEQY
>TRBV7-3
ASSSMGGPAYEQY
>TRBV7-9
ASRRGDRSYNEQF
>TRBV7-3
ASSLTLSGRANNEQF
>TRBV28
ASSLSFGSGNTIY
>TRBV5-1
ASSLDSPYEQY
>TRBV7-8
ASSRRDRPYEQY
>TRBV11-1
ASSSTGNYGYT
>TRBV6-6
ASTFRTGDSTDTQY
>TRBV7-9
ASSLVTGGEEQF
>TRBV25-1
ASSLGYGYT
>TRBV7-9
ASTKPGTHTEAF
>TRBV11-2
ASRRAGGNTGELF
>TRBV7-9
ASSRPGTGGWGNTEAF
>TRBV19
ATAPSMLNNEQF
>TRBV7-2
ASRGRRGEQY
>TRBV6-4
ASSDGTTGELF
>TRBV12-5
ASGLSGQPQH
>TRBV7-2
ASSRNVDRVPRSEAF
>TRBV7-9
ASSRDRFSGNTIY
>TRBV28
ASSLHPLEDPPYEQY
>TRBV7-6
ASSPDLPMAEQY
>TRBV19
ASSVGTSDYNEQF
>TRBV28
ASSWSSGTLGYEQY